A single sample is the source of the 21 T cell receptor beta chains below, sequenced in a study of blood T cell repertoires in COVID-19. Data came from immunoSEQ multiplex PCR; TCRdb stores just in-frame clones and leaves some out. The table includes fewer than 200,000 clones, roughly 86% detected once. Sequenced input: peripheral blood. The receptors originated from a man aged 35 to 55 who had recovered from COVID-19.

Here the CDR3 DNA reads TGTGCCAGCAGTTGGGGGGACTTCAGGAGGACTGAAGCTTTCTTT. Translated, it gives CASSWGDFRRTEAFF. The V gene is TRBV27, the J gene TRBJ1-1; D possibly corresponds to TRBD1 (5 bases). CDR1 is MNHEY and CDR2 is SMNVEV in the germline V gene (reference sequence). Trimming left V 4 bases short and J 5 bases short, with 17 bases between. The length of the CDR3 is 15 residues.

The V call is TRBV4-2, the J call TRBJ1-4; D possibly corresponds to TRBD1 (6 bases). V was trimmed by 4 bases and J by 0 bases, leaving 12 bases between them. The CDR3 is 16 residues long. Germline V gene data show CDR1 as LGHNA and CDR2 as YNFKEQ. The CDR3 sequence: CASSRKQGATNEKLFF. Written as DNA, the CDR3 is TGTGCCAGCAGCCGCAAACAGGGTGCAACTAATGAAAAACTGTTTTTT.

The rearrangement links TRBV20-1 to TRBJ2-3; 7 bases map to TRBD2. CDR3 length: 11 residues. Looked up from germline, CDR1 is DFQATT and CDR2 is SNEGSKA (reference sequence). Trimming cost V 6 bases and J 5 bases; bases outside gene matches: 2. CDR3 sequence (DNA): TGCAGTGCCACGGGGGGAGATACGCAGTATTTT. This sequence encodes CSATGGDTQYF.

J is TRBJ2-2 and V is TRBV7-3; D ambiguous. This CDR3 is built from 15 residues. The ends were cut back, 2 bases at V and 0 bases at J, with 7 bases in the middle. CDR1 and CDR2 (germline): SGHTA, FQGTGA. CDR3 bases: TGTGCCAGCAGCTTAGGGCTGGCGAACACCGGGGAGCTGTTTTTT. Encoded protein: CASSLGLANTGELFF.

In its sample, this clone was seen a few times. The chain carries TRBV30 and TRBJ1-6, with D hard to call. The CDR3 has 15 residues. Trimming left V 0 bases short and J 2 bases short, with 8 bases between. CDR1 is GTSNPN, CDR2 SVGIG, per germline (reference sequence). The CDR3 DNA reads TGTGCCTGGAGTGTAAGGAGGACCTATAATTCACCCCTCCACTTT. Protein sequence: CAWSVRRTYNSPLHF. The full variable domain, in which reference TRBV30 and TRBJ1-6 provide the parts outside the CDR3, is SQTIHQWPATLVQPVGSPLSLECTVEGTSNPNLYWYRQAAGRGLQLLFYSVGIGQISSEVPQNLSASRPQDRQFILSSKKLLLSDSGFYLCAWSVRRTYNSPLHFGNGTRLTVT.

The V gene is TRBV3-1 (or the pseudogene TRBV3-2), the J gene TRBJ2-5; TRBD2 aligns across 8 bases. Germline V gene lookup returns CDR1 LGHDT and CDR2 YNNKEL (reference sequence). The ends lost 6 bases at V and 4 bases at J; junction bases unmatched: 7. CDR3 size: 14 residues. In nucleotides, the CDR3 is TGTGCCAGCAGTCAGGCGGGGGGTCGAGAGACCCAGTACTTC. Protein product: CASSQAGGRETQYF.

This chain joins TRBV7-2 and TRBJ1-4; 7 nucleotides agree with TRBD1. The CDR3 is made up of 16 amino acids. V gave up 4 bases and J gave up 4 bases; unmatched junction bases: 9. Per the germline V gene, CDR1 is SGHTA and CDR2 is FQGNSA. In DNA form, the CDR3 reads TGTGCCAGCAGCTCGGATACAGGGGTTCTTAATGAAAAACTGTTTTTT. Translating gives CASSSDTGVLNEKLFF.

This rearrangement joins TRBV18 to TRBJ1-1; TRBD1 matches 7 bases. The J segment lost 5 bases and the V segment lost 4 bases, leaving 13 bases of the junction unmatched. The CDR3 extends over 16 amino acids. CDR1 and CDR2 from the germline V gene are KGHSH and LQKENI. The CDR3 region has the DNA TGTGCCAGCTCACAGACCCGGGACAGTCGAGGTACTGAAGCTTTCTTT. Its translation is CASSQTRDSRGTEAFF.

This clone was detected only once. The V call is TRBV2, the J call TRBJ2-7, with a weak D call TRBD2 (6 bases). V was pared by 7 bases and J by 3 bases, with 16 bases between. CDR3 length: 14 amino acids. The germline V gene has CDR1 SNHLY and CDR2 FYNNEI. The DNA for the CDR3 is TGTGCCAGCACTCCGGTGGAGGGGAGCTACGAGCAGTACTTC. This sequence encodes CASTPVEGSYEQYF.

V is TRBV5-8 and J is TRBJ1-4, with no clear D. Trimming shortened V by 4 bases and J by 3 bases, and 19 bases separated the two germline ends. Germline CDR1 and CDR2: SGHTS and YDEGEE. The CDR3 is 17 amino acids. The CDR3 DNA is TGTGCCAGCAGCCGAGCGAATAGTTGGGGAGCTAATGAAAAACTGTTTTTT. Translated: CASSRANSWGANEKLFF.

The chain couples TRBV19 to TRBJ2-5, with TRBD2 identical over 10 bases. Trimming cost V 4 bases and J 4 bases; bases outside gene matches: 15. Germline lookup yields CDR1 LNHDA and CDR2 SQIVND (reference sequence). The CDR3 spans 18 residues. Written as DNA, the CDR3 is TGTGCCAGTAGTAGAACGAAACCTAGCGGGAGATCGGGAGAGACCCAGTACTTC. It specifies CASSRTKPSGRSGETQYF.

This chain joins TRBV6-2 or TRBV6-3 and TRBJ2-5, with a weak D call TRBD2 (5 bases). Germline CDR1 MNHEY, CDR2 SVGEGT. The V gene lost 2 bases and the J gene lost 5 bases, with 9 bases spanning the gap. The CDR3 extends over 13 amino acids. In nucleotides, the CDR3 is TGTGCCAGCAGTTACGCGGGTATGGAGACCCAGTACTTC. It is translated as CASSYAGMETQYF.

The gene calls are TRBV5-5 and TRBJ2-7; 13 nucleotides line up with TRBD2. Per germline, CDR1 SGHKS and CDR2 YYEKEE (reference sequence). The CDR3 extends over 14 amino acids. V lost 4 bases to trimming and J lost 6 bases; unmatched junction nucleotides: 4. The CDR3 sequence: CASSMTSGGREQYF. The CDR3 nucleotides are TGTGCCAGCAGCATGACTAGCGGGGGGCGCGAGCAGTACTTC.

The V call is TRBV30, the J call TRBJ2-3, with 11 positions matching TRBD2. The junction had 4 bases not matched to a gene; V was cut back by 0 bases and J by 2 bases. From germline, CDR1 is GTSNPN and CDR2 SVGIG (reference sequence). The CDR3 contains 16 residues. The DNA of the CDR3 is TGTGCCTGGAGTGTAAGTAGCGGGAGGGCCACAGATACGCAGTATTTT. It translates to CAWSVSSGRATDTQYF.

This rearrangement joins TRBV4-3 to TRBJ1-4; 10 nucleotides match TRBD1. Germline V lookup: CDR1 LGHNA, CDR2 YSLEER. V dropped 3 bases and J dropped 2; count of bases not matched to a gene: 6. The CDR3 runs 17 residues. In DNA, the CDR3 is TGCGCCAGCAGCCAGCGGGACAGGGGTATCACTAATGAAAAACTGTTTTTT. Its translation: CASSQRDRGITNEKLFF.

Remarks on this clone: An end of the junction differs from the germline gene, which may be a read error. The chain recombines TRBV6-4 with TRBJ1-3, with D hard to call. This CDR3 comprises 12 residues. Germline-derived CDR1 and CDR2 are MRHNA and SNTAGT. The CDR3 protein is CASSDWRSLEVF. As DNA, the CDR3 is TGTGCCAGCAGTGACTGGCGTTCGCTTGAGGTTTTT.

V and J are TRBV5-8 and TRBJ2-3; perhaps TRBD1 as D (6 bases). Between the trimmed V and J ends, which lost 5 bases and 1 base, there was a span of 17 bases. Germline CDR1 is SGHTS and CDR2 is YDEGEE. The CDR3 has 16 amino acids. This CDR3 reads CASSSRTASGTDTQYF. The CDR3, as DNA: TGTGCCAGCAGTTCCAGGACAGCGTCGGGCACAGATACGCAGTATTTT.

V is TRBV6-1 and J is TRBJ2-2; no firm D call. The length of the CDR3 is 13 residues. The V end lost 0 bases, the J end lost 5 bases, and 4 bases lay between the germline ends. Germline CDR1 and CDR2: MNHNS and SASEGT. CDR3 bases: TGTGCCAGCAGTGAAGCTGAGACCGGGGAGCTGTTTTTT. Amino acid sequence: CASSEAETGELFF.

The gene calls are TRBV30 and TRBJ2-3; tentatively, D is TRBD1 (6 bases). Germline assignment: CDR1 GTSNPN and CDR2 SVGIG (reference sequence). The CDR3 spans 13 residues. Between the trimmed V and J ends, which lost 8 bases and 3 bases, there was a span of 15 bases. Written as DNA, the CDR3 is TGTGCCGCGGAATCAGGGGATACAGATACGCAGTATTTT. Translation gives CAAESGDTDTQYF.

The CDR3 region has the DNA TGTGCCAGCAGCTTCAATGCTGAAGCTTTCTTT. Residues: CASSFNAEAFF. This chain links TRBV7-9 with TRBJ1-1; D unresolved. The CDR3 spans 11 residues. CDR1 and CDR2 from the germline V gene are SEHNR and FQNEAQ (reference sequence). Between the trimmed V and J ends, which lost 3 bases and 6 bases, there was a span of 5 bases.

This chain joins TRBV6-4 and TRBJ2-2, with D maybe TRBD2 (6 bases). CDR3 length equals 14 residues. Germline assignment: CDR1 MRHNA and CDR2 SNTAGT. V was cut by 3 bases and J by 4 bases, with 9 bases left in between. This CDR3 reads CASSEGGVTGELFF. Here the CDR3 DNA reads TGTGCCAGCAGTGAAGGCGGGGTCACCGGGGAGCTGTTTTTT.